Shown below are 9 T cell receptor beta chains from a single sample sequenced in a study of cytomegalovirus exposure and HLA in healthy donors. The PCR used 60 Vbeta and 13 Jbeta primers. The repertoire was sequenced with immunoSEQ multiplex PCR; TCRdb's copy has only in-frame clones and lacks some. The data contain fewer than 250,000 clones, 85% to 90% of them singletons. Sequenced: PBMCs. These TCRs come from a human donor in good health.

This chain connects TRBV13 to TRBJ2-5; D may be TRBD2 (7 bases). Trimming pared 1 base from V and 13 bases from J, leaving 10 bases between. This CDR3 contains 11 residues. CDR1 and CDR2 (germline): PRHDT, FYEKMQ (reference sequence). In DNA, the CDR3 is TGTGCCAGCAGCTTAGCCGGGGGGCTGTACTTC. Residues: CASSLAGGLYF.

This chain joins TRBV16 and TRBJ1-2; D is uncertain. Looked up from germline, CDR1 is KGHSY and CDR2 is FQNENV. This CDR3 has 13 residues. V dropped 3 bases and J dropped 0 bases, with 5 bases sitting between them. Here the CDR3 DNA reads TGTGCCAGCAGCCATACGGCTAACTATGGCTACACCTTC. Translated, it gives CASSHTANYGYTF.

V and J are TRBV7-6 and TRBJ2-7, with 9 positions matching TRBD2. Germline loops: CDR1 SGHVS, CDR2 FNYEAQ. The CDR3 runs 14 residues. J was trimmed by 1 base and V by 10 bases; bases with no gene match: 8. CDR3 residues: CAKRGAFGSYEQYF. The CDR3 nucleotides read TGTGCCAAGCGGGGGGCGTTTGGGTCCTACGAGCAGTACTTC.

The rearrangement uses TRBV5-1 and TRBJ2-1, with TRBD2 matching 8 bases. The CDR3 loop spans 16 amino acids. The ends lost 6 bases at V and 3 bases at J; junction bases unmatched: 11. CDR1 is SGHRS, CDR2 YFSETQ, per germline. The CDR3 nucleotides read TGCGCCAGCAACCAAGGGACTAGGGAACTCTACAATGAGCAGTTCTTC. Its protein product is CASNQGTRELYNEQFF.

This clone was counted a few times. The chain combines TRBV4-1 with TRBJ1-1; D ambiguous. CDR3 length: 16 residues. Germline V gene sequence: CDR1 MGHRA, CDR2 YSYEKL. V was shortened by 2 bases and J by 0 bases, with 13 bases between the two germline ends. CDR3 residues: CASSQMGSGLNTEAFF. The CDR3 DNA is TGCGCCAGCAGCCAAATGGGCAGTGGCCTGAACACTGAAGCTTTCTTT.

In this sample, this clone turned up once. CDR3 sequence reads: CASSQEIGSYEQYF. The CDR3 bases are TGTGCCAGCAGCCAAGAAATCGGTTCCTACGAGCAGTACTTC. The chain uses TRBV14 and TRBJ2-7; no definite D call. The CDR3 spans 14 residues. CDR1 and CDR2 from the germline V gene are SGHDN and FVKESK. Trimming removed 0 bases at V and 1 base at J, with 7 bases between.

The gene calls are TRBV11-2 and TRBJ2-3, with 9 bases matching TRBD2. CDR3 length: 16 amino acids. V was clipped by 4 bases and J by 8 bases; unmatched bases: 13. CDR1 SGHAT and CDR2 FQNNGV come from the germline V gene. The CDR3, as DNA: TGTGCCAGCAGCTCCATTACCGGGACTAGCCTCGCTACGCAGTATTTT. Translated: CASSSITGTSLATQYF.

This clone came up once. J is TRBJ2-7 and V is TRBV5-1; 8 bases align to TRBD1. V dropped 0 bases and J dropped 6; count of bases not matched to a gene: 5. The germline CDR1 and CDR2 sequences are SGHRS and YFSETQ. The CDR3 is 14 amino acids. The CDR3: CASSLGTGISEQYF. In nucleotides, the CDR3 is TGCGCCAGCAGCTTGGGGACAGGGATAAGCGAGCAGTACTTC.

The V and J genes are TRBV7-9 and TRBJ2-5, with 11 bases matching TRBD2. Germline V gene sequence: CDR1 SEHNR, CDR2 FQNEAQ (reference sequence). V lost 4 bases to trimming and J lost 4 bases; unmatched junction nucleotides: 14. The CDR3 contains 18 residues. The CDR3 protein is CASSSAGTSGPIRETQYF. The CDR3 nucleotides are TGTGCCAGCAGCTCCGCCGGGACTAGCGGACCCATAAGAGAGACCCAGTACTTC.